The 15 T cell receptor beta chains presented below share a single source sample, sequenced in a study of OX40 agonist ivuxolimab in advanced cancers. Profiled with immunoSEQ multiplex PCR; TCRdb holds only in-frame clones, not every one. Here the sample spans 87,000 or so clones, over 75% being singletons. This specimen consisted of CD4+ or CD8+ T cells sorted from blood, obtained in a trial of the OX40 agonist ivuxolimab. Source of these receptors: an adult with an advanced solid tumor such as melanoma, head and neck, liver or kidney cancer.

The V call is TRBV6-6, the J call TRBJ2-3; 8 bases match TRBD2. CDR1 and CDR2 (germline): MNHNY, SVGAGI (reference sequence). V shed 9 bases and J 6 bases; nucleotides not matched to a gene: 5. The CDR3 contains 12 residues. Here the CDR3 reads CASRGGMDTQYF. The CDR3 nucleotides read TGTGCCAGTCGGGGGGGAATGGATACGCAGTATTTT.

The gene calls are TRBV6-5 and TRBJ1-6, with D unclear. Germline V CDR1 and CDR2: MNHEY, SVGAGI. Trimming cost V 7 bases and J 3 bases, with 10 bases left between them. The CDR3 runs to 14 residues. CDR3 sequence (DNA): TGTGCCAGCACTCGGCAGCTCTATAATTCACCCCTCCACTTT. It specifies CASTRQLYNSPLHF.

About this clone itself: This specimen includes other DNA sequences encoding the same CDR3. The genes are TRBV6-5 and TRBJ1-2, with 11 bases identical to TRBD1. V trimming: 2 bases; J trimming: 4 bases; junction bases outside the gene matches: 0. CDR3 length: 14 amino acids. The V gene's germline CDR1 is MNHEY and CDR2 SVGAGI. CDR3 loop: CASSYGTGGYGYTF. Written as DNA, the CDR3 is TGTGCCAGCAGTTACGGGACAGGGGGCTATGGCTACACCTTC.

J is TRBJ2-2 and V is TRBV5-4; TRBD2 is a possible D gene (5 bases). The CDR3 runs 16 residues. Trimming left V 3 bases short and J 3 bases short, with 15 bases between. In germline, CDR1 is SGHNT, CDR2 YYREEE (reference sequence). CDR3 in DNA: TGTGCCAGCAGCTCCGGAACCCTAGCATACACCGGGGAGCTGTTTTTT. The encoded protein is CASSSGTLAYTGELFF.

The chain couples TRBV10-3 to TRBJ2-3; 11 nucleotides match TRBD2. V dropped 3 bases and J dropped 8; count of bases not matched to a gene: 13. CDR3 length: 17 amino acids. Per germline, CDR1 ENHRY and CDR2 SYGVKD. Here the CDR3 reads CAISDPKTTSGTGTQYF. DNA for the CDR3: TGTGCCATCAGTGACCCCAAAACGACTAGCGGGACTGGTACGCAGTATTTT.

The rearrangement links TRBV18 to TRBJ2-5; 8 nucleotides agree with TRBD2. This CDR3 contains 16 residues. V lost 3 bases and J lost 2; bases outside the gene matches: 8. From germline, CDR1 is KGHSH and CDR2 LQKENI. In DNA, the CDR3 is TGTGCCAGCTCACCGACGAGCGGGAGAAGGCAAGAGACCCAGTACTTC. Translating gives CASSPTSGRRQETQYF. Combining the CDR3 with reference TRBV18 and TRBJ2-5 gives the whole variable domain NAGVMQNPRHLVRRRGQEARLRCSPMKGHSHVYWYRQLPEEGLKFMVYLQKENIIDESGMPKERFSAEFPKEGPSILRIQQVVRGDSAAYFCASSPTSGRRQETQYFGPGTRLLVL.

The chain employs TRBV4-1 and TRBJ2-1; perhaps D is TRBD1 or TRBD2 (5 bases each). Germline V gene data show CDR1 as MGHRA and CDR2 as YSYEKL. The V end was cut by 3 bases, the J end by 8 bases, with 20 bases between. The CDR3 totals 16 residues. CDR3 nucleotides: TGCGCCAGCAGCCATCCGCTCCCGGGACCGGCAGATGAGCAGTTCTTC. Translating gives CASSHPLPGPADEQFF.

The chain is built from TRBV27 and TRBJ2-7; D ambiguous. The CDR3 spans 14 residues. Trimming cost V 2 bases and J 7 bases, with 15 bases left between them. Germline V gives CDR1 MNHEY, CDR2 SMNVEV (reference sequence). The CDR3 DNA follows: TGTGCCAGCAGTTTACGGCGGCTAGATCGGGAGCAGTACTTC. Its translation is CASSLRRLDREQYF.

This chain joins TRBV19 and TRBJ2-7, with 7 bases that match TRBD1. CDR1 is LNHDA, CDR2 SQIVND, per germline (reference sequence). This CDR3 has 15 residues. J lost 2 bases, V lost 3 bases, and 7 bases had no gene match. The CDR3 region is CASSMVGDRTYEQYF. Written as DNA, the CDR3 is TGTGCCAGTAGTATGGTCGGGGACAGAACCTACGAGCAGTACTTC. The complete variable domain, with remaining parts taken from reference TRBV19 and TRBJ2-7, reads DGGITQSPKYLFRKEGQNVTLSCEQNLNHDAMYWYRQDPGQGLRLIYYSQIVNDFQKGDIAEGYSVSREKKESFPLTVTSAQKNPTAFYLCASSMVGDRTYEQYFGPGTRLTVT.

The chain uses TRBV7-9 and TRBJ1-1; D uncertain. The CDR3 totals 12 residues. The V end was cut by 5 bases, the J end by 2 bases, with 6 bases between. From germline, CDR1 is SEHNR and CDR2 FQNEAQ (reference sequence). This chain's CDR3 is CASSPSNTEAFF. Here the CDR3 DNA reads TGTGCCAGCAGCCCCAGTAACACTGAAGCTTTCTTT.

This chain connects TRBV7-8 to TRBJ2-5; tentatively, D is TRBD1 or TRBD2 (6 bases each). Deletions cut 0 bases from V and 4 bases from J, with 9 bases between. There are 14 residues in the CDR3. Germline lookup yields CDR1 SGHVS and CDR2 FQNEAQ. The CDR3 DNA follows: TGTGCCAGCAGCTTAGCGGGGGGCATAGAGACCCAGTACTTC. It codes for CASSLAGGIETQYF.

The CDR3, as DNA: TGTGCCAGCAGTTCCTCCTCCGAACAGGGCTACGAGCAGTACTTC. Translating gives CASSSSSEQGYEQYF. The genes are TRBV28 and TRBJ2-7, with D possibly matching TRBD1 (6 bases). The CDR3 consists of 15 residues. V was trimmed by 4 bases and J by 3 bases, leaving 16 bases between them. The germline V gene has CDR1 MDHEN and CDR2 SYDVKM.

The genes are TRBV28 and TRBJ1-1, with TRBD1 matching over 7 bases. CDR3 length equals 13 residues. The junction had 11 bases not matched to a gene; V was cut back by 7 bases and J by 9 bases. The germline CDR1 and CDR2 sequences are MDHEN and SYDVKM. The CDR3 is CASMLTGRAQAFF. The CDR3 nucleotides are TGTGCCAGCATGTTGACAGGGCGGGCGCAAGCTTTCTTT.

The chain couples TRBV7-8 to TRBJ2-5, with D uncertain. Matching the DNA end better, TRBJ2-7 makes the J call doubtful. Germline loops: CDR1 SGHVS, CDR2 FQNEAQ. This CDR3 has 13 amino acids. CDR3 sequence: CASSSRQRYEQYF. CDR3 sequence (DNA): TGTGCCAGCAGCTCCAGACAACGCTACGAGCAGTACTTC.

V is TRBV2 and J is TRBJ2-3; no clear D. The CDR3 loop spans 14 amino acids. Germline V gives CDR1 SNHLY, CDR2 FYNNEI. The V end was cut by 7 bases, the J end by 2 bases, with 13 bases between. The chain's CDR3 is CASNPGSLTDTQYF. The CDR3 DNA follows: TGTGCCAGCAACCCCGGGTCGCTCACAGATACGCAGTATTTT.